A single sample is the source of the 25 T cell receptor beta chains below, sequenced in a study of blood T cell repertoires in COVID-19. Produced via immunoSEQ multiplex PCR; TCRdb's table is partial and in-frame only. The repertoire includes 200,000 to 250,000 clones, 87% of them detected once, and roughly 7.2% sits in the top ten. Sequenced material: PBMCs or T cells enriched from blood (not recorded which). The receptors stem from a man aged 25 to 40 in a cohort exposed to, infected with or recovered from COVID-19 (not recorded which).

This chain connects TRBV13 to TRBJ2-3; 12 positions match TRBD2. The CDR3 sequence is 18 residues long. Germline V gene sequence: CDR1 PRHDT, CDR2 FYEKMQ (reference sequence). V was pared by 1 base and J by 3 bases, with 8 bases of the junction left unmatched. This CDR3 is CASSLAAPLAGGTDTQYF. CDR3 DNA: TGTGCCAGCAGCTTAGCCGCGCCCCTAGCGGGAGGGACAGATACGCAGTATTTT.

This chain links TRBV28 with TRBJ2-7; the D is unclear. Germline V CDR1 and CDR2: MDHEN, SYDVKM. CDR3 size: 13 residues. V was cut by 6 bases and J by 4 bases, with 13 bases left in between. CDR3 region: CASSKIRIYEQYF. DNA of the CDR3: TGTGCCAGCAGCAAGATCAGAATATACGAGCAGTACTTC.

The V gene is TRBV9, the J gene TRBJ2-1; no reliable D call. The CDR3 sequence is 13 residues long. Per the germline V gene, CDR1 is SGDLS and CDR2 is YYNGEE. The V gene lost 3 bases and the J gene lost 7 bases, with 11 bases spanning the gap. CDR3 protein: CASSAYFGNEQFF. The DNA of the CDR3 is TGTGCCAGCAGCGCCTACTTTGGTAATGAGCAGTTCTTC.

The genes are TRBV7-9 and TRBJ1-3, with 8 bases aligning to TRBD1. J lost 1 base, V lost 5 bases, and 10 bases had no gene match. This CDR3 has 17 amino acids. Germline V gene sequence: CDR1 SEHNR, CDR2 FQNEAQ (reference sequence). The DNA of the CDR3 is TGTGCCAGCAGCCCGCCGCCGGGACAGGCTTCTGGAAACACCATATATTTT. Translating gives CASSPPPGQASGNTIYF.

This clone has only one observation. V and J are TRBV5-1 and TRBJ1-2; D is unclear. Deletions cut 5 bases from V and 6 bases from J, with 17 bases between. There are 14 residues in the CDR3. Germline lookup yields CDR1 SGHRS and CDR2 YFSETQ. DNA for the CDR3: TGCGCCAGCAGATTCGTCGCGGGCCCGAATGGCTACACCTTC. Translated, it gives CASRFVAGPNGYTF.

The rearrangement joins TRBV27 to TRBJ1-6; no reliable D call. This CDR3 is 14 amino acids long. V lost 3 bases to trimming and J lost 7 bases, with 10 bases between them. Germline-derived CDR1 and CDR2 are MNHEY and SMNVEV (reference sequence). For the CDR3, the DNA is TGTGCCAGCAGTTTGGCGGGAGGAAATTCACCCCTCCACTTT. Residues: CASSLAGGNSPLHF.

This chain uses TRBV19 with TRBJ2-1; 9 bases are a match to TRBD2. Trimming at V came to 4 bases and at J to 13 bases, leaving 2 bases not matched to a gene. Looked up from germline, CDR1 is LNHDA and CDR2 is SQIVND (reference sequence). CDR3 size: 11 residues. CDR3 region: CASSTSGAQFF. Written as DNA, the CDR3 is TGTGCCAGTAGTACTAGCGGGGCCCAGTTCTTC.

This clone has only one observation. The V gene is TRBV29-1, the J gene TRBJ1-2, with 7 bases that match TRBD1. This CDR3 spans 12 amino acids. After removal of 4 bases from V and 7 bases from J, the junction contained 6 bases not matched to a gene. The germline V gene has CDR1 SQVTM and CDR2 ANQGSEA. The CDR3 spells CSVGLTGSGYTF. In DNA form, the CDR3 reads TGCAGCGTTGGATTGACAGGGTCTGGCTACACCTTC.

Points on this clone: A junction boundary mismatches the germline segment, possibly from a read error. The gene calls are TRBV7-9 and TRBJ2-5; tentative D call: TRBD2 (6 bases). Germline V CDR1 and CDR2: SEHNR, FQNEAQ (reference sequence). CDR3 length equals 13 residues. The chain's CDR3 is CASGGRSGAAQDF. The DNA of the CDR3 is TGTGCCAGCGGAGGGAGGTCCGGGGCCGCTCAGGACTTC.

The chain recombines TRBV19 with TRBJ2-7; 7 positions agree with TRBD2. CDR3 length: 14 amino acids. Trimming removed 5 bases from V and 2 bases from J; junction bases left unmatched: 6. The germline gives CDR1 LNHDA, CDR2 SQIVND (reference sequence). The CDR3 loop is CASSPGLVAYEQYF. CDR3 nucleotide sequence: TGTGCCAGTAGTCCCGGACTAGTTGCCTACGAGCAGTACTTC.

The chain is built from TRBV19 and TRBJ1-2; 10 bases fit TRBD1. The germline CDR1 and CDR2 sequences are LNHDA and SQIVND (reference sequence). The CDR3 extends over 15 amino acids. V lost 5 bases and J lost 8; bases outside the gene matches: 11. CDR3 nucleotide sequence: TGTGCCAGTAGTGTACCGGGACAGGGGTGGAAGGGCTACACCTTC. Amino acid sequence: CASSVPGQGWKGYTF.

The chain recombines TRBV11-3 with TRBJ2-2, with D unresolved. Germline loops: CDR1 SGHNT, CDR2 YENEEA. Trimming pared 1 base from V and 3 bases from J, leaving 12 bases between. This CDR3 has 16 residues. CDR3 in amino acids: CASSLAHDSHTGELFF. Written as DNA, the CDR3 is TGTGCCAGCAGCTTAGCTCACGACTCCCACACCGGGGAGCTGTTTTTT.

The rearrangement links TRBV28 to TRBJ2-1; 8 nucleotides match TRBD2. V gave up 11 bases and J gave up 5 bases; unmatched junction bases: 17. The CDR3 extends over 16 amino acids. CDR1 and CDR2 (germline): MDHEN, SYDVKM. The CDR3 reads CAAVPTGGGINNEQFF. In nucleotides, the CDR3 is TGTGCCGCGGTCCCCACCGGGGGGGGGATTAACAATGAGCAGTTCTTC.

This clone was observed a handful of times. The chain combines TRBV6-5 with TRBJ2-7, with a weak D call TRBD1 (6 bases). The CDR3 has 14 amino acids. The V gene lost 0 bases and the J gene lost 1 base, with 7 bases spanning the gap. Germline V CDR1 and CDR2: MNHEY, SVGAGI. CDR3 amino acids: CASSYSDRSYEQYF. The CDR3 bases are TGTGCCAGCAGTTACTCGGACAGATCCTACGAGCAGTACTTC.

The J gene is TRBJ2-5, the V gene TRBV20-1; D is ambiguous. Germline V CDR1 and CDR2: DFQATT, SNEGSKA (reference sequence). V was cut by 3 bases and J by 2 bases, with 13 bases left in between. This CDR3 has 14 amino acids. This CDR3 is CSASTQRRQETQYF. CDR3 DNA: TGCAGTGCTAGTACCCAGCGCAGACAAGAGACCCAGTACTTC.

The V and J genes are TRBV5-4 and TRBJ1-1, with D possibly being TRBD1 (5 bases). V was cut by 2 bases and J by 3 bases, with 8 bases left in between. The CDR3 is 13 amino acids. Germline values: CDR1 SGHNT, CDR2 YYREEE (reference sequence). The CDR3 DNA reads as TGTGCCAGCAGCTTTCTCAGGGACACTGAAGCTTTCTTT. It codes for CASSFLRDTEAFF. Filled out from reference TRBV5-4 and TRBJ1-1, the complete variable domain reads ETGVTQSPTHLIKTRGQQVTLRCSSQSGHNTVSWYQQALGQGPQFIFQYYREEENGRGNFPPRFSGLQFPNYSSELNVNALELDDSALYLCASSFLRDTEAFFGQGTRLTVV.

The V gene is TRBV7-6, the J gene TRBJ2-1; TRBD2 might be the D (6 bases). The CDR3 loop spans 17 amino acids. Looked up from germline, CDR1 is SGHVS and CDR2 is FNYEAQ. Trimming removed 2 bases from V and 0 bases from J, with 14 bases in between. This CDR3 reads CASSLFIGRSSYNEQFF. In DNA form, the CDR3 reads TGTGCCAGCAGCTTATTCATCGGGAGAAGCTCCTACAATGAGCAGTTCTTC.

The V call is TRBV15, the J call TRBJ1-2; TRBD1 is a possible D gene (6 bases). Trimming removed 0 bases from V and 0 bases from J, with 11 bases in between. The CDR3 is 16 amino acids. Looked up from germline, CDR1 is LNHNV and CDR2 is YYDKDF (reference sequence). The CDR3 DNA sequence: TGTGCCACCAGCAGAGATCTAGGGGGGGCTAACTATGGCTACACCTTC. Translation: CATSRDLGGANYGYTF. Using reference TRBV15 and TRBJ1-2 for the parts outside the CDR3, the full variable domain is DAMVIQNPRYQVTQFGKPVTLSCSQTLNHNVMYWYQQKSSQAPKLLFHYYDKDFNNEADTPDNFQSRRPNTSFCFLDIRSPGLGDTAMYLCATSRDLGGANYGYTFGSGTRLTVV.

This clone was detected a few times. The chain joins TRBV27 to TRBJ2-7, with 7 bases lining up with TRBD2. The germline CDR1 and CDR2 sequences are MNHEY and SMNVEV (reference sequence). This CDR3 is 15 amino acids long. Losses at the gene ends were 5 bases for V and 3 bases for J; bases not matched to a gene: 10. CDR3 loop: CASSPIAGEIYEQYF. In DNA, the CDR3 is TGTGCCAGCAGTCCAATAGCGGGTGAAATCTACGAGCAGTACTTC.

The chain employs TRBV6-4 and TRBJ2-2, with no clear D. The length of the CDR3 is 13 residues. Germline V gives CDR1 MRHNA, CDR2 SNTAGT. V was clipped by 6 bases and J by 4 bases, with 9 bases between them. CDR3 loop: CASSYSSTGELFF. In DNA, the CDR3 is TGTGCCAGCAGCTATAGCTCCACCGGGGAGCTGTTTTTT.

This clone was detected a few times. The V call is TRBV5-1, the J call TRBJ2-7; 9 nucleotides align to TRBD1. Trimming cost V 2 bases and J 4 bases; bases outside gene matches: 7. CDR1 and CDR2 (germline): SGHRS, YFSETQ. The CDR3 is made up of 15 amino acids. The CDR3 DNA follows: TGCGCCAGCAGCTTAGGACAGGGGAAACATTACGAGCAGTACTTC. The encoded protein is CASSLGQGKHYEQYF.

This clone was recorded a few times. V is TRBV2 and J is TRBJ2-1; 10 bases agree with TRBD1. Germline CDR1 SNHLY, CDR2 FYNNEI. The CDR3 sequence is 13 residues long. V lost 4 bases, J lost 14 bases, and 8 bases stayed unmatched. The CDR3 sequence is CASSGTGGRLEFF. The CDR3 DNA reads as TGTGCCAGCAGTGGGACAGGGGGTAGGTTGGAGTTCTTC.

This chain uses TRBV7-9 with TRBJ1-3, with 7 positions matching TRBD1. In germline, CDR1 is SEHNR, CDR2 FQNEAQ (reference sequence). This CDR3 has 15 amino acids. The V segment lost 5 bases and the J segment 4 bases; nucleotides outside the gene matches: 8. Here the CDR3 DNA reads TGTGCCAGCAGCCTAAGCACAGGGGCGGGAAACACCATATATTTT. Translating it yields CASSLSTGAGNTIYF.

The CDR3 region has the DNA TGTGCCAGCAGTTTATCGTGGAGGGGGCAGGAAGATACGCAGTATTTT. Protein product: CASSLSWRGQEDTQYF. This sequence joins TRBV27 and TRBJ2-3; weak D call: TRBD1 (7 bases). Germline loops: CDR1 MNHEY, CDR2 SMNVEV (reference sequence). The V end lost 0 bases, the J end lost 5 bases, and 15 bases lay between the germline ends. CDR3 size: 16 residues.

The rearrangement uses TRBV11-2 and TRBJ1-1, with D unresolved. Deletions cut 2 bases from V and 0 bases from J, with 10 bases between. CDR1 SGHAT and CDR2 FQNNGV come from the germline V gene. The CDR3 contains 15 residues. The CDR3 nucleotides read TGTGCCAGCAGCTTAAGAGTGAGAATGAACACTGAAGCTTTCTTT. Translating it yields CASSLRVRMNTEAFF.